The 19 T cell receptor beta chains reported below all come from one sample, sequenced in a study of T cells in women clearing cervical HPV infection. Only in-frame clones appear in the TCRdb table, and some are missing; sequencing was by immunoSEQ multiplex PCR. This sample contains more than 20,000 clones. The sequenced sample consisted of blood buffy coat. These receptors came from a woman between 18 and 70 years old with a cervical HPV16 infection that either progressed to CIN3+ or cleared (not recorded which).

On this clone: The read ends 3 residues early relative to the CDR3; the germline J gene fills the gap. The genes are TRBV20-1 and TRBJ2-1, with TRBD2 matching over 12 bases. Germline V gives CDR1 DFQATT, CDR2 SNEGSKA (reference sequence). The V and J ends lost 0 bases and 6 bases, in that order; junction bases with no gene match: 3. The CDR3 sequence is 15 residues long. The CDR3 loop reads CSARDGLAGFNEQFF. The DNA read from the CDR3 is TGCAGTGCTAGAGACGGACTAGCGGGATTCAATGAG.

For this clone: Read data end 3 residues before the CDR3 end; the end is taken from the germline J gene. The chain links TRBV7-8 to TRBJ1-2; 9 nucleotides match TRBD1. Germline V gives CDR1 SGHVS, CDR2 FQNEAQ. The CDR3 is 15 amino acids. The CDR3 loop reads CASSLNTGTGYDYTF. The CDR3 DNA, read in part, is TGTGCCAGCAGCTTAAATACCGGGACAGGGTACGAC. The full variable domain, completed using reference TRBV7-8 and TRBJ1-2, is GAGVSQSPRYKVAKRGQDVALRCDPISGHVSLFWYQQALGQGPEFLTYFQNEAQLDKSGLPSDRFFAERPEGSVSTLKIQRTQQEDSAVYLCASSLNTGTGYDYTFGSGTRLTVV.

The CDR3 sequence: CSATISDYEQYF. CDR3 DNA, as far as it was read: TGCAGTGCTACAATCAGTGACTACGAG. This chain uses TRBV20-1 with TRBJ2-7; D is uncertain. The CDR3 end falls 3 residues outside the read, so it is completed with the germline J gene. The CDR3 covers 12 residues. The germline CDR1 and CDR2 sequences are DFQATT and SNEGSKA (reference sequence). Trimming cost V 4 bases and J 3 bases, with 10 bases left between them.

Comments on this clone: The read terminates 3 residues before the CDR3 end, so the remaining end is supplied by the germline J gene. The chain is built from TRBV14 and TRBJ1-4; a possible D gene is TRBD1 (5 bases). V gave up 1 base and J gave up 8 bases, with 17 bases separating them. Germline V gives CDR1 SGHDN, CDR2 FVKESK. The CDR3 spans 16 residues. The CDR3 spells CASSQARIGGNEKLFF. The sequenced CDR3 bases are TGTGCCAGCAGCCAAGCTCGGATCGGGGGAAACGAAAAA.

Notes on this clone: The read falls 3 residues short of the CDR3 end, and the missing part is taken from the germline J gene. This chain uses TRBV2 with TRBJ2-3; 8 bases match TRBD1. The CDR3 extends over 15 amino acids. CDR1 is SNHLY and CDR2 is FYNNEI in the germline V gene. This chain's CDR3 is CASSEGQGAFETQYF. CDR3 bases read: TGTGCCAGCAGTGAAGGGCAGGGGGCATTCGAGACG.

To note about this clone: Sequencing ends 3 residues short of the CDR3 end; the germline J gene provides the rest. J is TRBJ1-4 and V is TRBV7-8; D remains ambiguous. Germline lookup yields CDR1 SGHVS and CDR2 FQNEAQ. V dropped 8 bases and J dropped 2 bases, with 15 bases sitting between them. This CDR3 is built from 15 residues. The covered CDR3 bases are TGTGCCAGCGCCCCCAAACGGTGGACTAATGAAAAA. Translated: CASAPKRWTNEK. The whole CDR3 protein reads CASAPKRWTNEKLFF. Full variable domain (missing parts from reference TRBV7-8 and TRBJ1-4): GAGVSQSPRYKVAKRGQDVALRCDPISGHVSLFWYQQALGQGPEFLTYFQNEAQLDKSGLPSDRFFAERPEGSVSTLKIQRTQQEDSAVYLCASAPKRWTNEKLFFGSGTQLSVL.

As to this clone: The missing CDR3 end, 3 residues past where the read stops, is filled in from the germline J gene. The chain couples TRBV4-1 to TRBJ2-3; D is uncertain. Trimming removed 1 base from V and 4 bases from J, with 9 bases in between. The CDR3 runs to 14 residues. The V gene's germline CDR1 is MGHRA and CDR2 YSYEKL. CDR3 bases read: TGCGCCAGCAGCCAAGGGGCCTCCCCAGATACG. This encodes CASSQGASPDT. The whole CDR3 reads CASSQGASPDTQYF.

Note on this clone: Germline is not matched at one junction end, which may reflect a read error. The read finishes 3 residues shy of the CDR3 end, and the germline J gene is used to complete it. Distinct nucleotide sequences in the sample also encode this CDR3. This chain connects TRBV11-2 to TRBJ1-1, with 9 bases that match TRBD1. Per germline, CDR1 SGHAT and CDR2 FQNNGV. The CDR3 consists of 14 residues. CDR3 DNA (partial): TGTGCCAGTAGCTCGTACAGGGGGCCGGGTGAA. Its protein is CASSSYRGPGE. The entire CDR3 is CASSSYRGPGEAFF.

As concerns this clone: The read halts 3 residues ahead of the CDR3 end, with the missing end drawn from the germline J gene. This chain uses TRBV28 with TRBJ1-6; D may be TRBD1 (5 bases). The V gene's germline CDR1 is MDHEN and CDR2 SYDVKM. This CDR3 has 15 amino acids. V was shortened by 5 bases and J by 10 bases, with 18 bases between the two germline ends. The CDR3 bases that were read are TGTGCCAGCAGTCCCCAGGGAAGCAGAGTCTCACCC. Its translation is CASSPQGSRVSP. The CDR3, in full, reads CASSPQGSRVSPLHF.

On this clone: The CDR3 end falls 3 residues outside the read, so it is completed with the germline J gene. V and J are TRBV20-1 and TRBJ1-3, with a possible D match to TRBD1 (6 bases). V gave up 0 bases and J gave up 6 bases, with 12 bases separating them. Germline V gene lookup returns CDR1 DFQATT and CDR2 SNEGSKA (reference sequence). This CDR3 has 14 amino acids. Here the CDR3 reads CSARDQGTENTIYF. The sequenced CDR3 bases are TGCAGTGCTAGAGATCAGGGGACGGAAAACACC.

Comment on this clone: The read ends 3 residues early relative to the CDR3; the germline J gene fills the gap. The chain couples TRBV5-1 to TRBJ1-1, with TRBD1 identical over 7 bases. The CDR3 is 13 amino acids. V lost 2 bases and J lost 6; bases outside the gene matches: 4. Germline assignment: CDR1 SGHRS and CDR2 YFSETQ. CDR3 protein: CASSLETGSEAFF. CDR3 bases read: TGCGCCAGCAGCTTAGAGACAGGGTCTGAA.

Note on this clone: The observed sequence ends 3 residues before the CDR3 terminus, with the missing tail filled in from the germline J gene. The J gene is TRBJ1-2, the V gene TRBV11-3; the match to TRBD1 covers 8 bases. The V and J ends lost 5 bases and 6 bases, in that order; junction bases with no gene match: 5. The germline V gene encodes CDR1 SGHNT and CDR2 YENEEA. This CDR3 contains 13 residues. CDR3 DNA, as far as it was read: TGTGCCAGCAGCCCCCCGGACAGGGATGGC. Its translation: CASSPPDRDG. The CDR3 in full is CASSPPDRDGYTF.

Concerning this clone itself: The read halts 3 residues ahead of the CDR3 end, with the missing end drawn from the germline J gene. The chain uses TRBV6-2 or TRBV6-3 and TRBJ1-1; no firm D call. CDR3 length equals 13 residues. Germline V gene sequence: CDR1 MNHEY, CDR2 SVGEGT. The DNA read from the CDR3 is TGTGCCAGCAGCCTAGCGGGAGGCAATGAG. This encodes CASSLAGGNE. The whole CDR3 region reads CASSLAGGNEAFF.

Details on this clone: Sequencing ends 3 residues short of the CDR3 end; the germline J gene provides the rest. The chain couples TRBV20-1 to TRBJ2-5; a possible D gene is TRBD1 (5 bases). Germline values: CDR1 DFQATT, CDR2 SNEGSKA (reference sequence). The CDR3 runs to 12 residues. V lost 8 bases and J lost 5, with 15 bases in between. CDR3 sequence reads: CSSGHPLETQYF. The part of the CDR3 DNA that was read is TGCAGTTCAGGACACCCACTGGAGACC.

The CDR3 DNA, read in part, is TGTGCCTGGGGACGGGGACTAGCGGGAGTCGAG. It specifies CAWGRGLAGVE. The full CDR3 sequence reads CAWGRGLAGVEQYF. V gene TRBV30 combines with J gene TRBJ2-7, with 14 bases identical to TRBD2. The missing CDR3 end, 3 residues past where the read stops, is filled in from the germline J gene. V shed 5 bases and J 6 bases; nucleotides not matched to a gene: 6. Germline V lookup: CDR1 GTSNPN, CDR2 SVGIG (reference sequence). This CDR3 is 14 amino acids long.

A word on this clone: Coverage ceases 3 residues before the CDR3 finishes, and the germline J gene fills in the end. The V call is TRBV20-1, the J call TRBJ2-7, with D possibly being TRBD1 (6 bases). CDR1 is DFQATT, CDR2 SNEGSKA, per germline (reference sequence). V dropped 5 bases and J dropped 5 bases, with 22 bases sitting between them. This CDR3 has 15 amino acids. CDR3 sequence reads: CSAPRSGRGVDEQYF. The sequenced CDR3 bases are TGCAGTGCTCCCAGAAGCGGCAGGGGTGTAGACGAG.

About this clone itself: The read halts 3 residues ahead of the CDR3 end, with the missing end drawn from the germline J gene. The chain combines TRBV18 with TRBJ1-2; D unresolved. Germline V gene data show CDR1 as KGHSH and CDR2 as LQKENI. Trimming shortened V by 3 bases and J by 0 bases, and 14 bases separated the two germline ends. This CDR3 has 16 amino acids. The sequenced part of the CDR3 DNA is TGTGCCAGCTCACCGACTGGAACTAAAGCTAACTATGGC. This gives the protein CASSPTGTKANYG. The full CDR3 sequence reads CASSPTGTKANYGYTF.

Turning to this clone: The junction departs from the called germline gene at one end, perhaps through a read error. The DNA ends 3 residues before the CDR3 does, and the rest of the CDR3 is filled in from the germline J gene. The same CDR3 arises from other DNA sequences in this sample as well. V is TRBV7-9 and J is TRBJ2-1; D possibly corresponds to TRBD2 (6 bases). Germline CDR1 reads SEHNR; CDR2 reads FQNEAQ (reference sequence). The CDR3 extends over 13 amino acids. CDR3 bases read: TGTGCGAGCAGCTCGGACTATTACAATGAG. It is translated as CASSSDYYNE. The full CDR3 protein reads CASSSDYYNEQFF.

Of note for this clone: The DNA ends 3 residues before the CDR3 does, and the rest of the CDR3 is filled in from the germline J gene. This chain links TRBV7-3 with TRBJ1-2; D unresolved. The CDR3 is 13 residues long. CDR1 SGHTA and CDR2 FQGTGA come from the germline V gene. The CDR3 sequence is CASSFSSGNDYTF. CDR3 bases read: TGTGCCAGCAGCTTTTCTAGCGGCAATGAC.